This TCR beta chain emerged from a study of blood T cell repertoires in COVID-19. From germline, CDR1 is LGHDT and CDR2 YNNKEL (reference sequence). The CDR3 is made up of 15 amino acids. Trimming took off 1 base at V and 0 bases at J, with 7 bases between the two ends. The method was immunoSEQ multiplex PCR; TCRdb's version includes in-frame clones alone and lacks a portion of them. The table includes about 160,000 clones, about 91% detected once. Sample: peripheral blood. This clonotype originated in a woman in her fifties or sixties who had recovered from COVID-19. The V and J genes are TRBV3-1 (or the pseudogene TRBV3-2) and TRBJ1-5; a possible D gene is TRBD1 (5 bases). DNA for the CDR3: TGTGCCAGCAGCCAAGCAGGGTATAGCAATCAGCCCCAGCATTTT. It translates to CASSQAGYSNQPQHF.